Following are 10 T cell receptor beta chains from one sample sequenced in a study of long-term antiretroviral therapy in people with HIV. Samples were assayed with immunoSEQ v3.0 at survey level. TCRdb's copy holds only in-frame clones and misses some; the assay was immunoSEQ multiplex PCR. The sample includes approximately 30,000 clones, around 75% seen only once; the top ten take about 3%. The starting material was unsorted PBMCs, obtained 1.9 years after starting antiretroviral therapy. Every receptor here comes from a man younger than 35 with HIV.

The rearrangement joins TRBV28 to TRBJ2-3; D is unresolved. CDR3 length: 14 residues. V lost 4 bases to trimming and J lost 0 bases, with 8 bases between them. CDR1 is MDHEN and CDR2 is SYDVKM in the germline V gene. The CDR3 nucleotides read TGTGCCAGCAGTTCCCCGGCTAGCACAGATACGCAGTATTTT. Its protein product is CASSSPASTDTQYF.

V is TRBV19 and J is TRBJ1-5; D is uncertain. CDR3 length: 13 residues. Germline loops: CDR1 LNHDA, CDR2 SQIVND (reference sequence). V was shortened by 7 bases and J by 2 bases, with 9 bases between the two germline ends. This chain's CDR3 is CASMSRGNQPQHF. CDR3 DNA sequence: TGTGCCAGTATGAGCCGAGGCAATCAGCCCCAGCATTTT.

This chain joins TRBV7-9 and TRBJ1-1; no reliable D call. This CDR3 contains 14 residues. Germline CDR1 reads SEHNR; CDR2 reads FQNEAQ (reference sequence). V dropped 5 bases and J dropped 4 bases, with 14 bases sitting between them. CDR3 bases: TGTGCCAGCAGCCTCAGCCCCCCGCTCACTGAAGCTTTCTTT. Its protein product is CASSLSPPLTEAFF.

The V gene is TRBV7-8, the J gene TRBJ2-5; 9 nucleotides agree with TRBD2. Looked up from germline, CDR1 is SGHVS and CDR2 is FQNEAQ. The CDR3 length is 17 residues. V lost 5 bases and J lost 1; bases outside the gene matches: 11. CDR3 sequence reads: CASSPGTSTVAQETQYF. The DNA for the CDR3 is TGTGCCAGCAGCCCCGGGACTAGCACGGTGGCCCAAGAGACCCAGTACTTC.

The rearrangement joins TRBV27 to TRBJ2-2; 9 bases line up with TRBD1. The V segment lost 6 bases and the J segment 6 bases; nucleotides outside the gene matches: 8. CDR1 and CDR2 (germline): MNHEY, SMNVEV (reference sequence). The CDR3 sequence is 15 residues long. The CDR3 sequence is CASSAPGQGSGELFF. The CDR3 nucleotides read TGTGCCAGCAGCGCCCCGGGACAGGGATCCGGGGAGCTGTTTTTT.

This rearrangement joins TRBV9 to TRBJ1-2; 9 bases align to TRBD1. The CDR3 has 17 residues. The V gene's germline CDR1 is SGDLS and CDR2 YYNGEE. V dropped 0 bases and J dropped 0; count of bases not matched to a gene: 6. DNA for the CDR3: TGTGCCAGCAGCGTAGGGGACAGGGCTGACGCTAACTATGGCTACACCTTC. This sequence encodes CASSVGDRADANYGYTF.

This clone was seen more than once but under ten times. The rearrangement links TRBV7-9 to TRBJ1-2; no clear D. Germline V lookup: CDR1 SEHNR, CDR2 FQNEAQ (reference sequence). This CDR3 region has 13 residues. The V end was cut by 0 bases, the J end by 2 bases, with 4 bases between. The CDR3 loop is CASSLAPNYGYTF. The CDR3 DNA reads TGTGCCAGCAGCTTAGCACCCAACTATGGCTACACCTTC.

The sample holds a few counts of this clone. The same CDR3 can be traced to other DNA sequences in this sample. This sequence joins TRBV6-1 and TRBJ1-2; D unclear. Germline CDR1 reads MNHNS; CDR2 reads SASEGT. The CDR3 loop spans 13 amino acids. V dropped 3 bases and J dropped 2 bases, with 7 bases sitting between them. The CDR3 loop is CASSEGRNYGYTF. The CDR3, as DNA: TGTGCCAGCAGTGAGGGGAGGAACTATGGCTACACCTTC.

This clone has more than one count but fewer than ten. This sequence joins TRBV6-1 and TRBJ1-5; D uncertain. The germline CDR1 and CDR2 sequences are MNHNS and SASEGT. The germline V and J ends were trimmed by 1 base and 6 bases, with 13 bases remaining between them. The CDR3 sequence is 15 residues long. CDR3 loop: CASSEGVRTSQPQHF. As DNA, the CDR3 is TGTGCCAGCAGTGAAGGGGTAAGGACTTCTCAGCCCCAGCATTTT.

The rearrangement uses TRBV27 and TRBJ1-2, with D perhaps matching TRBD1 (5 bases). Germline assignment: CDR1 MNHEY and CDR2 SMNVEV (reference sequence). V was cut by 6 bases and J by 3 bases, with 17 bases left in between. This CDR3 spans 15 amino acids. The CDR3 DNA sequence: TGTGCCAGCAGGAAACAGGACTCCTCGTACTATGGCTACACCTTC. This translates into CASRKQDSSYYGYTF.